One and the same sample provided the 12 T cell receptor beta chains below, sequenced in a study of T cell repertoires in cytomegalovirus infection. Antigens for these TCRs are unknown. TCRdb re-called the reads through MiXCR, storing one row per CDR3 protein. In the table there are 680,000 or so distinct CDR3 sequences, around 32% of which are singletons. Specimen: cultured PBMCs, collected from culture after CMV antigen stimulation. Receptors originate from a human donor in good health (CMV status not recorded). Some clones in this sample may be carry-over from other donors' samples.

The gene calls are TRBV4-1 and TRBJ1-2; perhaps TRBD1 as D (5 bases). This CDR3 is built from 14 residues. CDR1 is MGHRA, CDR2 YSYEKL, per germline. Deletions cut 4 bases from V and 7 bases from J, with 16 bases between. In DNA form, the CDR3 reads TGCGCCAGCAGCCCAGGGCGGCCAGGCGGTGGCTACACCTTC. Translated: CASSPGRPGGGYTF.

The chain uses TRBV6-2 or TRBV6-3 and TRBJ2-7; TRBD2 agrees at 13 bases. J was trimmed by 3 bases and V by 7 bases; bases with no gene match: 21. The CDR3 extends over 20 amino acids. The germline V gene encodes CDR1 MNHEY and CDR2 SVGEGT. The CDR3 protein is CASTKGREGETSGRNYEQYF. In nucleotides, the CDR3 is TGTGCCAGCACTAAGGGACGAGAGGGTGAGACTAGCGGGAGGAACTACGAGCAGTACTTC.

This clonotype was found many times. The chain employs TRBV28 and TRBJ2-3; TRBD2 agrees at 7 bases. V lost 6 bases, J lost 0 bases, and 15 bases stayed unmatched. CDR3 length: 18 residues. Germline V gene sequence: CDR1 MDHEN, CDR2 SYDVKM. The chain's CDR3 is CASSHSLGGYFSTDTQYF. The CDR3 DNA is TGTGCCAGCAGCCACTCGCTGGGGGGGTACTTTAGCACAGATACGCAGTATTTT.

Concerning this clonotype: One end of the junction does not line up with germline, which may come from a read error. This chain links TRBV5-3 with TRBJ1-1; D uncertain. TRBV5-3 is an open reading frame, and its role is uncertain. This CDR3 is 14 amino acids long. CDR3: CASSLRLMSTEAFF. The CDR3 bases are TGTGCCAGCAGCTTGAGATTAATGAGCACTGAAGCTTTCTTT.

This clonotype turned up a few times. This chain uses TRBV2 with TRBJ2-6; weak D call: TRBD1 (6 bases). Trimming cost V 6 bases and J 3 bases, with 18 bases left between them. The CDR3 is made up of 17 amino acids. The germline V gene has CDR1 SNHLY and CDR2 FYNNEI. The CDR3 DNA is TGTGCCAGCAGGGAAACCATTACAGGGATTGGGGCCAACGTCCTGACTTTC. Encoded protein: CASRETITGIGANVLTF.

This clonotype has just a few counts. CDR3 in amino acids: CAISERTFSSYNSPLHF. Here the CDR3 DNA reads TGTGCCATCAGTGAACGGACGTTTTCCTCCTATAATTCACCCCTCCACTTT. The chain couples TRBV10-3 to TRBJ1-6; D gene ambiguous. In germline, CDR1 is ENHRY, CDR2 SYGVKD. V dropped 3 bases and J dropped 0 bases, with 12 bases sitting between them. The CDR3 extends over 17 amino acids.

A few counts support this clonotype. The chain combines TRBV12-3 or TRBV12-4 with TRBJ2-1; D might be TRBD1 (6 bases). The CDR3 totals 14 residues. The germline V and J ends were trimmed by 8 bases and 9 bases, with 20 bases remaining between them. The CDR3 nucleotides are TGTGCCAGCGGACAGTGGGGGACCACGGGTGAGCAGTTCTTC. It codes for CASGQWGTTGEQFF.

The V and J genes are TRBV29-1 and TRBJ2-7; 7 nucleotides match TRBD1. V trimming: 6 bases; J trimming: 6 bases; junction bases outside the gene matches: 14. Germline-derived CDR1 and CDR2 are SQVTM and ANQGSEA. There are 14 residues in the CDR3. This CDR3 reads CSVGPLRGLCEQYF. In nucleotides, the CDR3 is TGCAGCGTGGGGCCCCTTAGGGGGCTGTGCGAGCAGTACTTC.

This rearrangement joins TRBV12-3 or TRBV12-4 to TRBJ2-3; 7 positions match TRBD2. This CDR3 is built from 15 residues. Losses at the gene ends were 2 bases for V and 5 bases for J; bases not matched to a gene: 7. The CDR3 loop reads CASSLWTRGGDTQYF. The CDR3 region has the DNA TGTGCCAGCAGTTTATGGACCCGCGGGGGAGATACGCAGTATTTT.

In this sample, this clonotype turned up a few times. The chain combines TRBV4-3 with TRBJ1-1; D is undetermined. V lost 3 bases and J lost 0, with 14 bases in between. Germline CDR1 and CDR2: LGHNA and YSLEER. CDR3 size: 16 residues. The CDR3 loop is CASSQHLSPVNTEAFF. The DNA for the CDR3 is TGCGCCAGCAGCCAGCACCTCTCCCCAGTGAACACTGAAGCTTTCTTT.

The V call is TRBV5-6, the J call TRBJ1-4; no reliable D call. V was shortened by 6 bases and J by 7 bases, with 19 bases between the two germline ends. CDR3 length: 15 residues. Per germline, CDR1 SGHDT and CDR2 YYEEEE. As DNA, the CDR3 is TGTGCCAGCAACCTGGCTGGTAGACGGCTTGAAAAACTGTTTTTT. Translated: CASNLAGRRLEKLFF.

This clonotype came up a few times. The CDR3 nucleotides are TGTGCCAGCAGCTTCCCTGAGGGCGGGAGGAGGGGCTCCTACAATGAGCAGTTCTTC. It yields the protein CASSFPEGGRRGSYNEQFF. The V and J genes are TRBV7-2 and TRBJ2-1, with 8 positions matching TRBD2. The CDR3 runs to 19 residues. The ends lost 3 bases at V and 0 bases at J; junction bases unmatched: 13. Germline V gives CDR1 SGHTA, CDR2 FQGNSA.